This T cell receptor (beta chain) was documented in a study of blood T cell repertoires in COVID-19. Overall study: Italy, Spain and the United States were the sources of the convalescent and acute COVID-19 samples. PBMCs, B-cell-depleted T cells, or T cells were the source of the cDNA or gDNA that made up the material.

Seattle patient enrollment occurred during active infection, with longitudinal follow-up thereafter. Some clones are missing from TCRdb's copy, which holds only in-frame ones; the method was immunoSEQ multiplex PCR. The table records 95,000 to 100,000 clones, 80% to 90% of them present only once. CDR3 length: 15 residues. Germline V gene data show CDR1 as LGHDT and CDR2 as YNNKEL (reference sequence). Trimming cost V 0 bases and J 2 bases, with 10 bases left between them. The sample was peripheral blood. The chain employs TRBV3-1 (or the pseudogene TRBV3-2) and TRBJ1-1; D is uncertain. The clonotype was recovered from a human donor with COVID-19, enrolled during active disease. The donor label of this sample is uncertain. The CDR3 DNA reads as TGTGCCAGCAGCCAAGAACCAGGTTCTAACACTGAAGCTTTCTTT. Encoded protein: CASSQEPGSNTEAFF.